Below are 22 T cell receptor beta chains sequenced from a single sample in a study of T cell responses to AZD1222 COVID-19 vaccine. Measured with immunoSEQ multiplex PCR; TCRdb has only the in-frame clones, and not every one. This table holds some 79,000 clones, 70% to 90% found once. The sample here was peripheral blood, taken 28 days after the second AZD1222 dose. These receptors came from an adult who received the AZD1222 COVID-19 vaccine.

The chain's CDR3 is CASSPDLAKNIQYF. In DNA, the CDR3 is TGTGCCAGCAGCCCCGATTTAGCCAAAAACATTCAGTACTTC. The chain recombines TRBV6-6 with TRBJ2-4; D is undetermined. The CDR3 has 14 amino acids. Germline CDR1 MNHNY, CDR2 SVGAGI (reference sequence). V was trimmed by 6 bases and J by 0 bases, leaving 9 bases between them.

The chain has TRBV13 and TRBJ2-2; TRBD1 agrees at 10 bases. CDR1 and CDR2 from the germline V gene are PRHDT and FYEKMQ (reference sequence). V trimming: 4 bases; J trimming: 6 bases; junction bases outside the gene matches: 2. CDR3 size: 14 residues. CDR3 amino acids: CASSWDRGSGELFF. The CDR3 DNA is TGTGCCAGCAGCTGGGACAGGGGATCCGGGGAGCTGTTTTTT.

The rearrangement uses TRBV28 and TRBJ1-6; D may be TRBD1 (5 bases). V was pared by 8 bases and J by 7 bases, with 15 bases between. CDR3 size: 14 residues. Germline values: CDR1 MDHEN, CDR2 SYDVKM. CDR3 in amino acids: CASSPPGRNSPLHF. The CDR3, as DNA: TGTGCCAGCTCACCCCCGGGACGGAATTCACCCCTCCACTTT.

This clone was counted a single time. The genes are TRBV7-2 and TRBJ1-6; no reliable D call. V was clipped by 0 bases and J by 6 bases, with 9 bases between them. Germline CDR1 reads SGHTA; CDR2 reads FQGNSA. The CDR3 loop spans 15 amino acids. CDR3 DNA: TGTGCCAGCAGCTTAGCAGGACCTCCTAATTCACCCCTCCACTTT. Its translation is CASSLAGPPNSPLHF.

The DNA for the CDR3 is TGTGCCAGCAGCGTCTACTCTGGGGCCAACGTCCTGACTTTC. As protein: CASSVYSGANVLTF. The chain joins TRBV6-5 to TRBJ2-6, with D uncertain. The germline V gene has CDR1 MNHEY and CDR2 SVGAGI. V was clipped by 6 bases and J by 0 bases, with 6 bases between them. This CDR3 has 14 amino acids.

The chain is built from TRBV12-3 or TRBV12-4 and TRBJ2-1, with D possibly being TRBD2 (5 bases). The CDR3 consists of 13 residues. The germline V and J ends were trimmed by 7 bases and 4 bases, with 11 bases remaining between them. The CDR3 spells CASTPPGYNEQFF. The DNA for the CDR3 is TGTGCCAGCACCCCGCCGGGGTACAATGAGCAGTTCTTC.

The gene calls are TRBV21-1 and TRBJ1-5; the table's D call of TRBD1 was not tested on the DNA. TRBV21-1 counts as a pseudogene. CDR3 length equals 18 residues. The CDR3 loop reads CASSKVREGATSNQPQHF. In nucleotides, the CDR3 is TGTGCCAGCAGCAAAGTTAGAGAGGGGGCTACTAGCAATCAGCCCCAGCATTTT.

V and J are TRBV5-4 and TRBJ1-5; D is unclear. CDR3 length: 12 residues. The V and J ends lost 0 bases and 7 bases respectively, with 5 bases between them. Per the germline V gene, CDR1 is SGHNT and CDR2 is YYREEE (reference sequence). CDR3 in DNA: TGTGCCAGCAGCTTGGATAGCCAGCCCCAGCATTTT. It translates to CASSLDSQPQHF.

The V gene is TRBV6-5, the J gene TRBJ1-5, with a possible D match to TRBD1 (6 bases). There are 15 residues in the CDR3. The V gene's germline CDR1 is MNHEY and CDR2 SVGAGI. V was cut by 6 bases and J by 0 bases, with 12 bases left in between. CDR3 residues: CASRWGHRSNQPQHF. In nucleotides, the CDR3 is TGTGCCAGCAGGTGGGGACACCGTAGCAATCAGCCCCAGCATTTT.

The J gene is TRBJ2-7, the V gene TRBV28, with 10 positions matching TRBD2. In germline, CDR1 is MDHEN, CDR2 SYDVKM. The CDR3 runs 14 residues. V lost 7 bases to trimming and J lost 0 bases; unmatched junction nucleotides: 3. CDR3: CASIRTSGSYEQYF. CDR3 in DNA: TGTGCCAGCATACGGACTAGCGGCTCCTACGAGCAGTACTTC.

The rearrangement uses TRBV18 and TRBJ1-1; unclear D gene. Deletions cut 2 bases from V and 5 bases from J, with 9 bases between. The CDR3 contains 13 residues. The V gene's germline CDR1 is KGHSH and CDR2 LQKENI. The CDR3 region is CASSPRAVTEAFF. The CDR3, as DNA: TGTGCCAGCTCACCAAGAGCGGTGACTGAAGCTTTCTTT.

The rearrangement joins TRBV6-5 to TRBJ1-5, with no clear D. Germline V gene data show CDR1 as MNHEY and CDR2 as SVGAGI. The CDR3 runs 13 residues. Between the trimmed V and J ends, which lost 6 bases and 5 bases, there was a span of 11 bases. The chain's CDR3 is CASSPDEDQPQHF. The CDR3, as DNA: TGTGCCAGCAGCCCCGACGAGGATCAGCCCCAGCATTTT.

This clone came up once. The chain links TRBV9 to TRBJ1-1; possibly TRBD1 for D (5 bases). V lost 2 bases and J 5 bases, leaving 10 bases between the germline ends. Germline CDR1 SGDLS, CDR2 YYNGEE. The CDR3 loop spans 13 amino acids. The CDR3 is CASSVDRGTEAFF. The CDR3 DNA is TGTGCCAGCAGCGTCGACAGAGGGACTGAAGCTTTCTTT.

In its sample, this clone was seen a few times. V usage is TRBV7-2 and J usage is TRBJ1-1; D is undetermined. In germline, CDR1 is SGHTA, CDR2 FQGNSA. The length of the CDR3 is 14 residues. Between the trimmed V and J ends, which lost 2 bases and 0 bases, there was a span of 7 bases. CDR3 amino acids: CASSLYQLNTEAFF. The CDR3 bases are TGTGCCAGCAGCTTATACCAGTTGAACACTGAAGCTTTCTTT.

The V gene is TRBV29-1, the J gene TRBJ2-1; 10 bases are a match to TRBD2. This CDR3 is 15 amino acids long. With 2 bases clipped from V and 4 bases from J, the junction kept 5 bases outside the gene matches. Looked up from germline, CDR1 is SQVTM and CDR2 is ANQGSEA. The CDR3 protein is CSVEWSGRGYNEQFF. Written as DNA, the CDR3 is TGCAGCGTTGAATGGAGCGGGAGGGGGTACAATGAGCAGTTCTTC.

The chain couples TRBV7-2 to TRBJ2-1; 7 bases align to TRBD2. CDR3 size: 15 residues. The germline V gene has CDR1 SGHTA and CDR2 FQGNSA. Trimming removed 5 bases from V and 6 bases from J; junction bases left unmatched: 10. In nucleotides, the CDR3 is TGTGCCAGCAGCCCCCTGGGCGGGAGCCTCAATGAGCAGTTCTTC. Encoded protein: CASSPLGGSLNEQFF.

The rearrangement uses TRBV7-9 and TRBJ2-3; 10 bases line up with TRBD1. J gave up 1 base and V 5 bases, and 3 bases lay outside the gene matches. Germline-derived CDR1 and CDR2 are SEHNR and FQNEAQ (reference sequence). This CDR3 has 15 amino acids. CDR3 amino acids: CASSKDRGGTDTQYF. The CDR3 DNA reads as TGTGCCAGCAGCAAGGACAGGGGGGGCACAGATACGCAGTATTTT.

The chain carries TRBV9 and TRBJ2-7; 7 bases align to TRBD1. Per the germline V gene, CDR1 is SGDLS and CDR2 is YYNGEE. J lost 3 bases, V lost 0 bases, and 3 bases had no gene match. This CDR3 contains 14 residues. The CDR3 DNA sequence: TGTGCCAGCAGCGTAGCAACAGGGGTCTACGAGCAGTACTTC. As protein: CASSVATGVYEQYF.

This clone turned up a few times. The gene calls are TRBV6-2 or TRBV6-3 and TRBJ2-1; D may be TRBD2 (5 bases). This CDR3 is built from 15 residues. The V end was cut by 2 bases, the J end by 9 bases, with 17 bases between. The germline V gene encodes CDR1 MNHEY and CDR2 SVGEGT. The CDR3 region is CASSYLAPTRGEQFF. CDR3 bases: TGTGCCAGCAGTTACCTAGCCCCAACACGGGGTGAGCAGTTCTTC.

The rearrangement uses TRBV2 and TRBJ1-2, with D tentatively TRBD1 (5 bases). Germline lookup yields CDR1 SNHLY and CDR2 FYNNEI. V gave up 4 bases and J gave up 6 bases, with 9 bases separating them. CDR3 length equals 12 residues. CDR3: CASSAGLDGYTF. CDR3 DNA sequence: TGTGCCAGCAGTGCAGGGTTAGATGGCTACACCTTC.

V and J are TRBV5-1 and TRBJ2-7; 9 nucleotides line up with TRBD1. The CDR3 consists of 14 residues. The V gene end was trimmed by 4 bases and the J gene end by 3 bases; junction bases not matched to a gene: 5. Germline V gives CDR1 SGHRS, CDR2 YFSETQ. CDR3 region: CASSDTGGFYEQYF. CDR3 sequence (DNA): TGCGCCAGCAGCGATACAGGGGGCTTCTACGAGCAGTACTTC.

The chain couples TRBV4-1 to TRBJ1-2; 9 bases are shared with TRBD1. Germline V gene sequence: CDR1 MGHRA, CDR2 YSYEKL. The CDR3 consists of 14 residues. With 3 bases clipped from V and 7 bases from J, the junction kept 6 bases outside the gene matches. CDR3 nucleotide sequence: TGCGCCAGCAGCCACCGGACAGGGGCTGGTGGCTACACCTTC. Its translation: CASSHRTGAGGYTF.